At least ten counts were recorded for the clone carrying this T cell receptor (beta chain). The antigen remains unidentified. The source of the sample is a study of T cell repertoires in cytomegalovirus infection. Overall study: TCR beta signatures that were public indicated CMV infection and matching HLA type. Whole-study findings and limits: Predominance within the ex vivo response was attributable to HLA-C-restricted CMV-specific TCR beta clonotypes.

TCRdb re-called the reads through MiXCR, storing one row per CDR3 protein. The data hold over 250,000 distinct CDR3 sequences, with under 30% observed a single time. The TCR was taken from a human donor in good health (CMV status not recorded). Some clones in this sample may be carry-over from other donors' samples. The sequencing input was PBMCs.

The CDR3 sequence is CASSLVRQGYGYTF. CDR3 DNA: TGTGCCAGCAGCTTAGTGAGACAGGGCTATGGCTACACCTTC. This chain connects TRBV7-2 to TRBJ1-2; 7 nucleotides align to TRBD1. The germline V gene encodes CDR1 SGHTA and CDR2 FQGNSA. There are 14 residues in the CDR3. V trimming: 1 base; J trimming: 4 bases; junction bases outside the gene matches: 3.